In its sample, the clone carrying this T cell receptor (beta chain) was seen once. What it binds is not known. One end of the junction does not line up with germline, which may come from a read error. This sample was included in a study of blood T cells in healthy people across ages. Whole-study findings and limits: Greater diversity and more naive CD4+ cells were seen in long-lived donors than in aged donors. Naive T cell percentage and TCR beta diversity correlated strongly.

Germline CDR1 and CDR2: SQVTM and ANQGSEA. There are 14 residues in the CDR3. Then a second PCR, running roughly 7 to 11 cycles, was carried out with a sample-barcoded 5' primer and a J-beta primer mix. Every molecule of cDNA carried a tag from a template-switch adaptor with 12 random nucleotides. TCRdb ran MiXCR on the 5' RACE reads and lists one entry per CDR3 protein. The sample includes 580,000 or so distinct CDR3 sequences, around half of them seen just once. The receptor comes from a man older than 75 in good health. This rearrangement joins TRBV29-1 to TRBJ1-4; possibly TRBD1 for D (5 bases). Source material: blood. CDR3 sequence reads: CGVEGTAQGEKLFF. CDR3 nucleotide sequence: TGCGGCGTTGAAGGGACCGCGCAGGGTGAAAAACTGTTTTTT.